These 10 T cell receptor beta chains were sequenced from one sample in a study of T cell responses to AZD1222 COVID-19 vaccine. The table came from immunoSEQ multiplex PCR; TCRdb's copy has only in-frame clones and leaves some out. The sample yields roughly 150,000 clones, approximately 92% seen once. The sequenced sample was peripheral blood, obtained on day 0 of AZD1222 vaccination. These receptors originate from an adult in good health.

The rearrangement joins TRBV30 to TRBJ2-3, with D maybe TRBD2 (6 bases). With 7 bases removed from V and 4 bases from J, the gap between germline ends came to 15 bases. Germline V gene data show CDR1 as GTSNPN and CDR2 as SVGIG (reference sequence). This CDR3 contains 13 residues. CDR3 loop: CAFHRPGADTQYF. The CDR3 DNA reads TGTGCCTTTCATAGGCCGGGAGCAGATACGCAGTATTTT.

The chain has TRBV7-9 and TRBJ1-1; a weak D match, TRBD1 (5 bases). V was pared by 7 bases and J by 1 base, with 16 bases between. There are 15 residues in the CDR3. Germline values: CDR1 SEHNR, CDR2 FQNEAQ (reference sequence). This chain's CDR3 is CASIKRGEGNTEAFF. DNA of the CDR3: TGTGCCAGCATCAAAAGGGGAGAGGGGAACACTGAAGCTTTCTTT.

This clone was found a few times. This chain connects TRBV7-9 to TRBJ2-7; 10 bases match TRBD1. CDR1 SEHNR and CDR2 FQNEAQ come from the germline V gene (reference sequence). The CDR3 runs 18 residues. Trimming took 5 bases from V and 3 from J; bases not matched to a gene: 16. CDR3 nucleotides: TGTGCCAGCAGCACGTCCGGGACAGGGGAGGGGGTTTACTACGAGCAGTACTTC. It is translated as CASSTSGTGEGVYYEQYF.

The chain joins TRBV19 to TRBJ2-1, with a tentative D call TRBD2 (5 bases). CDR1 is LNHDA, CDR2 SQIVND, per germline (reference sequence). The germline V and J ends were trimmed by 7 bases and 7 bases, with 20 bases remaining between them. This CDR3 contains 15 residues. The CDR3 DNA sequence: TGTGCCAGTAATGCCGAGGGAAGTTCAAGGAATGAGCAGTTCTTC. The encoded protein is CASNAEGSSRNEQFF.

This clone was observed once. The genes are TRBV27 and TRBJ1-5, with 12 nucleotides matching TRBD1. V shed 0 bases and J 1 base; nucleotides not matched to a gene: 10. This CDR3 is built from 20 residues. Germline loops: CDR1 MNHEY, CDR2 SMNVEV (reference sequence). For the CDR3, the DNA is TGTGCCAGCAGTTTATCGTTACCGGGACAGGGGGCAAGGAGCAATCAGCCCCAGCATTTT. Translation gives CASSLSLPGQGARSNQPQHF.

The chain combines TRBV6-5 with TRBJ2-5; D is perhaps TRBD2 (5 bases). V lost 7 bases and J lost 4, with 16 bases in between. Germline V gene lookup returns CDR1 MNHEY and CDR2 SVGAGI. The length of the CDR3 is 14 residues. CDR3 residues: CASTSRWTSETQYF. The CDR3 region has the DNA TGTGCCAGCACCTCCCGGTGGACTTCAGAGACCCAGTACTTC.

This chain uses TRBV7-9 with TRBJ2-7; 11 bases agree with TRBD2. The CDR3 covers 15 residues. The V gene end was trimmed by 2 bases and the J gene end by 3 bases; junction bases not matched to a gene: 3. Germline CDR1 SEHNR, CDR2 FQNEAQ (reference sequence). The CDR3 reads CASSLRGLADYEQYF. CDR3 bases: TGTGCCAGCAGCTTAAGGGGACTAGCGGACTACGAGCAGTACTTC.

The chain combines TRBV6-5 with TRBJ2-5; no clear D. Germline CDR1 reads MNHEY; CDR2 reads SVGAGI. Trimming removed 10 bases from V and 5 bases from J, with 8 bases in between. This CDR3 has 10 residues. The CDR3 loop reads CAIHLETQYF. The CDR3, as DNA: TGTGCCATCCATCTGGAGACCCAGTACTTC.

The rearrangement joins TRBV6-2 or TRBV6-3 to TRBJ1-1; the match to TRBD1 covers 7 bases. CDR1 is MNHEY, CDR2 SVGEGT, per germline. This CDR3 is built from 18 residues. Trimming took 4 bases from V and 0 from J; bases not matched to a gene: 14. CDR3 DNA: TGTGCCAGCAGTTTCACGACAGGGAGGAGGTTAATGAACACTGAAGCTTTCTTT. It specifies CASSFTTGRRLMNTEAFF.

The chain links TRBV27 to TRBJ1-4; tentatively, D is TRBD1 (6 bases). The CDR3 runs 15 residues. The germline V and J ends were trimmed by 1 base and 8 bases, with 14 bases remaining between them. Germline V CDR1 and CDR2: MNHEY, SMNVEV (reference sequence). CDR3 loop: CASSLYTGRGEKLFF. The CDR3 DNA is TGTGCCAGCAGTTTATACACAGGGAGGGGGGAAAAACTGTTTTTT. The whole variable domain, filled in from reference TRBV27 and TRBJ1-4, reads EAQVTQNPRYLITVTGKKLTVTCSQNMNHEYMSWYRQDPGLGLRQIYYSMNVEVTDKGDVPEGYKVSRKEKRNFPLILESPSPNQTSLYFCASSLYTGRGEKLFFGSGTQLSVL.